The T cell receptor (beta chain) under discussion was sequenced for a study of shared clonotypes between healthy human individuals. Study details: Three plates were used per donor for CD4 naive, three for CD4 memory, two for CD8 naive and one for CD8 memory.

Nashville, Tennessee was home to all donors, each a Caucasian adult. Each sorted subset replicate got 200 ng genomic DNA, roughly 33,000 genomes. Generated by immunoSEQ multiplex PCR, the TCRdb table keeps only in-frame clones and is missing some. The sample yields 1,400,000 or so clones, 98% seen once. CDR1 SGHRS and CDR2 YFSETQ come from the germline V gene. This CDR3 has 15 amino acids. The J segment lost 3 bases and the V segment lost 1 base, leaving 3 bases of the junction unmatched. The rearrangement uses TRBV5-1 and TRBJ1-1; TRBD1 agrees at 10 bases. The receptor was isolated from a man aged 30 to 45 in good health. Source material: naive CD4+ T cells sorted from blood. Stated subset: CD45RA+ positively selected. CDR3: CASSLQGQGYTEAFF. The CDR3 coding sequence is TGCGCCAGCAGCTTGCAGGGACAGGGGTACACTGAAGCTTTCTTT.